What follows are 3 T cell receptor beta chains derived from one specimen sequenced in a study of type 1 regulatory T cells. These receptors have no identified antigens. TCRdb reprocessed the reads with MiXCR, giving one entry per CDR3 protein. The sample holds about 68,000 distinct CDR3 sequences, around 68% seen once. Source material: cultured T cells, either the whole culture or a sorted T cell fraction (not recorded which). Regarding subset: Tr1-enriched cell product generated in vitro against host alloantigens. The receptor set was obtained from a human donor in good health.

The chain combines TRBV14 with TRBJ1-1, with a weak D call TRBD1 (6 bases). The CDR3 consists of 15 residues. The ends were cut back, 2 bases at V and 0 bases at J, with 10 bases in the middle. From germline, CDR1 is SGHDN and CDR2 FVKESK. The CDR3 region is CASSQLGQLNTEAFF. The DNA for the CDR3 is TGTGCCAGCAGCCAACTAGGACAGCTGAACACTGAAGCTTTCTTT.

The chain has TRBV12-5 and TRBJ2-2; no firm D call. V was clipped by 7 bases and J by 8 bases, with 11 bases between them. In germline, CDR1 is LGHNT, CDR2 FRNRAP. The CDR3 has 12 residues. The CDR3 spells CASVRTSGELFF. The CDR3 DNA sequence: TGTGCTAGTGTCCGGACGTCGGGGGAGCTGTTTTTT.

The chain links TRBV20-1 to TRBJ2-3, with D unresolved. The CDR3 length is 13 residues. Germline CDR1 and CDR2: DFQATT and SNEGSKA (reference sequence). V was clipped by 2 bases and J by 5 bases, with 11 bases between them. The CDR3 sequence: CSARRNLLDTQYF. CDR3 sequence (DNA): TGCAGTGCTAGACGCAATCTTCTAGATACGCAGTATTTT.